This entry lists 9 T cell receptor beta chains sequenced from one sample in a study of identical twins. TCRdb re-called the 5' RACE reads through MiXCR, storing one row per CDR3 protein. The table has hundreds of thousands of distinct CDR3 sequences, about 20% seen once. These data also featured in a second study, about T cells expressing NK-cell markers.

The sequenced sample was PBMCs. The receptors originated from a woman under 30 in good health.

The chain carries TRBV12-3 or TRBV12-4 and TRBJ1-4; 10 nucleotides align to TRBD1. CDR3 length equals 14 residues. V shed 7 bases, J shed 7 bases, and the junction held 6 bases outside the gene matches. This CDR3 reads CASTPGQGIEKLFF. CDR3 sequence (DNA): TGTGCCAGCACCCCGGGACAGGGGATTGAAAAACTGTTTTTT.

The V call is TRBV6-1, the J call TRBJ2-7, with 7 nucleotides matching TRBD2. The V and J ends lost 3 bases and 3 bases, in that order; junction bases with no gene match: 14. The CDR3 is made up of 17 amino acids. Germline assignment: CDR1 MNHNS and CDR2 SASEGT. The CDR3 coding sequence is TGTGCCAGCAGTGATAGTGGAAGAGCTAGCGGAAACTACGAGCAGTACTTC. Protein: CASSDSGRASGNYEQYF.

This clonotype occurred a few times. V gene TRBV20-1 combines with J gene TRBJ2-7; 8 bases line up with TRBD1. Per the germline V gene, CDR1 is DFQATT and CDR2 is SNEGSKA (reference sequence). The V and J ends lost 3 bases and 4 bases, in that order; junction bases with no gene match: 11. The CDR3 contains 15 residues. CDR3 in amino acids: CSASNIGQGLYEQYF. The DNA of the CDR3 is TGCAGTGCTAGTAATATCGGACAGGGATTATACGAGCAGTACTTC.

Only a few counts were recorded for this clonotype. In nucleotides, the CDR3 is TGTGCCAGCAGTTACCCGGACAGCTTGCTGCCCACGGATACGCAGTATTTT. Its translation is CASSYPDSLLPTDTQYF. The genes are TRBV6-5 and TRBJ2-3, with D tentatively TRBD1 (6 bases). Germline CDR1 MNHEY, CDR2 SVGAGI. The CDR3 is 17 residues long. V lost 2 bases to trimming and J lost 6 bases, with 21 bases between them.

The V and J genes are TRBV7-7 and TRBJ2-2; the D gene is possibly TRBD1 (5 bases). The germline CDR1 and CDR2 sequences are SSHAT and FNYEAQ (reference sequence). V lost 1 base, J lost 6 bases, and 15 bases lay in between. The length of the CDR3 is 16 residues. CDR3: CASSLVAGKNAGELFF. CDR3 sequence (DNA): TGTGCCAGCAGCTTAGTGGCAGGGAAAAACGCCGGGGAGCTGTTTTTT.

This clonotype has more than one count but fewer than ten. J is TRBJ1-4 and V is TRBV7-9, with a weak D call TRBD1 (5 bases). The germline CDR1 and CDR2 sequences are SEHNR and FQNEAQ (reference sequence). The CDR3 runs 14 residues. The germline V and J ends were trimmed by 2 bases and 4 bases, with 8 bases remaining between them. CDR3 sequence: CASSLLGVNEKLFF. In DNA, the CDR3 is TGTGCCAGCAGCTTACTAGGGGTTAATGAAAAACTGTTTTTT.

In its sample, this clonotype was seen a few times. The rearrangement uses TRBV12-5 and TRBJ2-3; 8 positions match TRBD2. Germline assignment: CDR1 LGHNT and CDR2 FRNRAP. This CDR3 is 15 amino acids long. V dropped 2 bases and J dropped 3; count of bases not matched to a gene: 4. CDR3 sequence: CASGLMGGGTDTQYF. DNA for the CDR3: TGTGCTAGTGGTTTGATGGGCGGGGGGACAGATACGCAGTATTTT.

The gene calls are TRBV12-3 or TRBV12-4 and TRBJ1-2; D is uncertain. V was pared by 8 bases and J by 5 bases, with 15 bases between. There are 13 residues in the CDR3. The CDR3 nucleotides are TGTGCCAGCGGACCGGCGGTAGCTTATGGCTACACCTTC. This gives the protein CASGPAVAYGYTF.

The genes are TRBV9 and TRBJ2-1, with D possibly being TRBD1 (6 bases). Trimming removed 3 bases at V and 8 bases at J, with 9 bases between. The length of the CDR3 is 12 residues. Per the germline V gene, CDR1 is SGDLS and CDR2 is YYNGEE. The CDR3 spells CASSARTDEQFF. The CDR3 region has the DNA TGTGCCAGCAGCGCACGGACAGATGAGCAGTTCTTC. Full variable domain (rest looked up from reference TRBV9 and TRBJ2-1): DSGVTQTPKHLITATGQRVTLRCSPRSGDLSVYWYQQSLDQGLQFLIQYYNGEERAKGNILERFSAQQFPDLHSELNLSSLELGDSALYFCASSARTDEQFFGPGTRLTVL.